Presented here are 19 T cell receptor beta chains from one specimen sequenced in a study of blood T cell repertoires in COVID-19. Profiled with immunoSEQ multiplex PCR; TCRdb holds only in-frame clones, not every one. This sample carries 150,000 to 200,000 clones, roughly 80% of them seen once, and the ten largest clones take less than 2%. The source material was peripheral blood. These receptors came from a human donor in a cohort sampled during active COVID-19.

The chain recombines TRBV6-5 with TRBJ2-7; weak D call: TRBD1 (5 bases). Looked up from germline, CDR1 is MNHEY and CDR2 is SVGAGI. With 2 bases removed from V and 0 bases from J, the gap between germline ends came to 11 bases. The CDR3 has 15 residues. The CDR3 spells CASSYKDTFSYEQYF. The CDR3 DNA reads TGTGCCAGCAGTTACAAGGACACATTCTCCTACGAGCAGTACTTC.

This rearrangement joins TRBV11-2 to TRBJ2-7, with 10 bases that match TRBD2. This CDR3 contains 15 residues. Germline CDR1 is SGHAT and CDR2 is FQNNGV. V was pared by 6 bases and J by 4 bases, with 9 bases of the junction left unmatched. The CDR3 region has the DNA TGTGCCAGCAGGCGCCCGGGACTAGCGTCGTACGAGCAGTACTTC. It codes for CASRRPGLASYEQYF.

This clone showed up just a few times. V gene TRBV10-1 combines with J gene TRBJ2-1, with 12 positions matching TRBD2. CDR1 is WNHNN, CDR2 SYGVQD, per germline (reference sequence). Trimming removed 4 bases from V and 0 bases from J; junction bases left unmatched: 13. The CDR3 consists of 20 residues. CDR3 sequence reads: CASSGATSGSPAGSYNEQFF. CDR3 nucleotide sequence: TGCGCCAGCAGTGGGGCGACTAGCGGGAGTCCGGCGGGCTCCTACAATGAGCAGTTCTTC.

The V and J genes are TRBV28 and TRBJ1-6; 8 bases are shared with TRBD1. Trimming at V came to 2 bases and at J to 10 bases, leaving 7 bases not matched to a gene. CDR3 length: 15 amino acids. Germline CDR1 is MDHEN and CDR2 is SYDVKM. The CDR3 sequence: CASSLRQGFGSPLHF. CDR3 coding DNA: TGTGCCAGCAGTTTAAGACAGGGGTTTGGCTCACCCCTCCACTTT.

This clone was counted a few times. The chain carries TRBV10-1 and TRBJ1-4, with 9 bases fitting TRBD1. Unmatched junction bases numbered 3, after V lost 5 bases and J lost 5 bases. The CDR3 has 14 residues. The germline gives CDR1 WNHNN, CDR2 SYGVQD (reference sequence). The CDR3 spells CASSRTGANEKLFF. CDR3 in DNA: TGCGCCAGCAGTCGGACAGGGGCCAATGAAAAACTGTTTTTT.

V and J are TRBV7-2 and TRBJ1-2, with TRBD1 matching 8 bases. Germline values: CDR1 SGHTA, CDR2 FQGNSA. J gave up 5 bases and V 7 bases, and 18 bases lay outside the gene matches. The CDR3 has 17 residues. The chain's CDR3 is CASTSAGGFSERYGYTF. The CDR3, as DNA: TGTGCCAGCACCTCCGCAGGGGGCTTTTCAGAGAGATATGGCTACACCTTC.

The chain combines TRBV4-3 with TRBJ2-1, with 9 bases aligning to TRBD2. The CDR3 is made up of 17 amino acids. Germline V CDR1 and CDR2: LGHNA, YSLEER. V gave up 1 base and J gave up 3 bases; unmatched junction bases: 7. For the CDR3, the DNA is TGCGCCAGCAGCCAAGGCGGGAGGGCCGATCGCTACAATGAGCAGTTCTTC. Amino acid sequence: CASSQGGRADRYNEQFF.

V gene TRBV5-6 combines with J gene TRBJ1-2; D uncertain. V was pared by 2 bases and J by 3 bases, with 5 bases between. The CDR3 consists of 12 residues. Germline CDR1 and CDR2: SGHDT and YYEEEE. The CDR3 DNA reads TGTGCCAGCAGCTTCCAGGACTATGGCTACACCTTC. Translating it yields CASSFQDYGYTF.

This rearrangement joins TRBV21-1 to TRBJ2-7; the table's D call of TRBD1 was not tested on the DNA. TRBV21-1 is a pseudogene. This CDR3 contains 16 residues. The CDR3: CASSKENGRRTYEQYF. The CDR3 nucleotides read TGTGCCAGCAGCAAAGAAAACGGCAGGCGAACCTACGAGCAGTACTTC.

Comment on this clone: The same CDR3 can be traced to other DNA sequences in this sample. V is TRBV2 and J is TRBJ2-7; 11 bases are a match to TRBD1. CDR1 is SNHLY and CDR2 is FYNNEI in the germline V gene. V trimming: 8 bases; J trimming: 4 bases; junction bases outside the gene matches: 4. The CDR3 has 13 residues. The CDR3: CASRTGGIYEQYF. The CDR3 coding sequence is TGTGCCAGCCGGACAGGGGGCATATACGAGCAGTACTTC.

The J gene is TRBJ2-2, the V gene TRBV11-3, with 7 bases aligning to TRBD2. CDR3 length: 17 amino acids. CDR1 is SGHNT and CDR2 is YENEEA in the germline V gene. V lost 1 base to trimming and J lost 3 bases; unmatched junction nucleotides: 8. The CDR3 sequence is CASSLGRGKGDTGELFF. CDR3 nucleotide sequence: TGTGCCAGCAGCTTAGGGCGGGGGAAAGGCGACACCGGGGAGCTGTTTTTT.

The V and J genes are TRBV28 and TRBJ2-2; possibly TRBD1 for D (5 bases). The CDR3 has 16 amino acids. Germline V gives CDR1 MDHEN, CDR2 SYDVKM. V lost 1 base to trimming and J lost 4 bases, with 13 bases between them. The CDR3 bases are TGTGCCAGCAGTTTATCGGGCAGGGTTTTCACCGGGGAGCTGTTTTTT. This encodes CASSLSGRVFTGELFF.

The V gene is TRBV7-6, the J gene TRBJ1-3; weak D call: TRBD1 (5 bases). This CDR3 spans 16 amino acids. Germline V gene lookup returns CDR1 SGHVS and CDR2 FNYEAQ. The V end lost 6 bases, the J end lost 4 bases, and 19 bases lay between the germline ends. The CDR3 sequence: CASSRWVQGEGNTIYF. The CDR3 DNA is TGTGCCAGCAGTCGGTGGGTGCAGGGCGAAGGAAACACCATATATTTT.

The sample holds a few counts of this clone. The chain employs TRBV27 and TRBJ1-2, with 7 bases aligning to TRBD1. The CDR3 contains 13 residues. Germline V CDR1 and CDR2: MNHEY, SMNVEV (reference sequence). V shed 11 bases, J shed 5 bases, and the junction held 11 bases outside the gene matches. CDR3 DNA sequence: TGTGCCGCAGGTGCGCCAGGGGGATATGGCTACACCTTC. This gives the protein CAAGAPGGYGYTF.

The chain combines TRBV18 with TRBJ2-6, with D possibly being TRBD1 (7 bases). Germline V gene lookup returns CDR1 KGHSH and CDR2 LQKENI. Trimming stripped 4 bases from V and 11 bases from J, with 18 bases between. This CDR3 contains 15 residues. The CDR3 loop is CASSRPRDSSHVLTF. CDR3 coding DNA: TGTGCCAGCTCACGGCCGCGGGACAGCTCCCACGTCCTGACTTTC.

In nucleotides, the CDR3 is TGTGCCAGCAGTGACGGGGCGGGAGGGCCAACAGATACGCAGTATTTT. It specifies CASSDGAGGPTDTQYF. The chain joins TRBV6-4 to TRBJ2-3; 9 nucleotides line up with TRBD2. The trim removed 2 bases at V and 3 bases at J, leaving 6 bases unmatched. This CDR3 is 16 amino acids long. Germline V lookup: CDR1 MRHNA, CDR2 SNTAGT.

The rearrangement uses TRBV6-5 and TRBJ2-5, with TRBD2 matching 9 bases. Germline CDR1 reads MNHEY; CDR2 reads SVGAGI. The CDR3 covers 13 residues. The DNA for the CDR3 is TGTGAAACTAGCGGGCCCATACAAGAGACCCAGTACTTC. It specifies CETSGPIQETQYF.

The chain is built from TRBV20-1 and TRBJ1-5, with D possibly matching TRBD1 (5 bases). The CDR3 contains 13 residues. CDR1 DFQATT and CDR2 SNEGSKA come from the germline V gene (reference sequence). V was cut by 3 bases and J by 2 bases, with 8 bases left in between. The CDR3 nucleotides are TGCAGTGCTAGTGGGGGGGGCAATCAGCCCCAGCATTTT. It translates to CSASGGGNQPQHF.

The chain recombines TRBV6-4 with TRBJ1-2; weak D call: TRBD1 (5 bases). The germline V gene has CDR1 MRHNA and CDR2 SNTAGT. The V and J ends lost 4 bases and 7 bases respectively, with 16 bases between them. The CDR3 spans 14 residues. This chain's CDR3 is CASSAGVLGGGYTF. DNA for the CDR3: TGTGCCAGCAGTGCGGGGGTATTGGGAGGTGGCTACACCTTC.